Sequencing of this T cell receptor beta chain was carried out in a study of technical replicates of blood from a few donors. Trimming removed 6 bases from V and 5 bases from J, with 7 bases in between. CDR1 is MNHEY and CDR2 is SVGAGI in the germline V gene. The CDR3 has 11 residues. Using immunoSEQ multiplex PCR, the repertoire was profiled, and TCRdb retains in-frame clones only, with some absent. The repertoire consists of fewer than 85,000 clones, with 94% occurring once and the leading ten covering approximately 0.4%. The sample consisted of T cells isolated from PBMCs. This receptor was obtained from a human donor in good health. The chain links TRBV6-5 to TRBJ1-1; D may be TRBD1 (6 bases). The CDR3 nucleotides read TGTGCCAGCAGCCAGGGGACTGAAGCTTTCTTT. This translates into CASSQGTEAFF.